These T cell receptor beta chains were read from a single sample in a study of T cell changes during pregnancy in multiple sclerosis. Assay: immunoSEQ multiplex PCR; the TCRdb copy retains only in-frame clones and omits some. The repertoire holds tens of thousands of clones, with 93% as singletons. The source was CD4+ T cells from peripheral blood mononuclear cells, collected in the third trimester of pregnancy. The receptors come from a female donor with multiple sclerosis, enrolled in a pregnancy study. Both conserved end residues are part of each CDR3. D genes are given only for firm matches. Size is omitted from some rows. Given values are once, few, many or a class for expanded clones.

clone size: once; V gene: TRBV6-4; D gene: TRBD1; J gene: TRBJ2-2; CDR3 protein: CASSLSLGQAPLNTGELFF; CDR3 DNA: TGTGCCAGCAGTCTATCTCTTGGACAGGCCCCACTGAACACCGGGGAGCTGTTTTTT
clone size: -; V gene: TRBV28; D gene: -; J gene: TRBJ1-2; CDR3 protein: CASSFGVGYTF; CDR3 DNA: TGTGCCAGCAGTTTCGGGGTTGGCTACACCTTC
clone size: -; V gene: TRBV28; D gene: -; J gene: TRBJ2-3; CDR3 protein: CASRWGRATDTQYF; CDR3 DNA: TGTGCCAGCCGCTGGGGGCGCGCCACAGATACGCAGTATTTT
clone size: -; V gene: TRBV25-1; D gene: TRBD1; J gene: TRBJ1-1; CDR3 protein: CASSLNTVKGGREAFF; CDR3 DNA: TGTGCCAGCAGTCTTAATACCGTAAAAGGGGGCAGGGAAGCTTTCTTT
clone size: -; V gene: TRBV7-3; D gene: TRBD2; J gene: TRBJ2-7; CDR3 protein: CAPRSVAGHDEQYF; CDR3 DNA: TGTGCCCCCCGGTCGGTAGCGGGACATGACGAGCAGTACTTC
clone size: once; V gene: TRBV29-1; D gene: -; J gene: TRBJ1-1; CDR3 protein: CSVERHLNTEAFF; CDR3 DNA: TGCAGCGTTGAGCGGCACTTGAACACTGAAGCTTTCTTT
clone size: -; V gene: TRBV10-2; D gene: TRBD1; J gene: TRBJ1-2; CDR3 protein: CASSRTGLEGYTF; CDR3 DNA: TGCGCCAGCAGCAGGACAGGGCTAGAGGGCTACACCTTC
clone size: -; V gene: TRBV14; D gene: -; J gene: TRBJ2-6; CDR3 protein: CASSPISGANVLTF; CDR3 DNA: TGTGCCAGCAGCCCTATTTCTGGGGCCAACGTCCTGACTTTC
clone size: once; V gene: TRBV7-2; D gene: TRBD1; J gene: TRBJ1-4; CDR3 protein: CASSLATGWNEKLFF; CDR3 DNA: TGTGCCAGCAGCTTAGCGACAGGGTGGAATGAAAAACTGTTTTTT
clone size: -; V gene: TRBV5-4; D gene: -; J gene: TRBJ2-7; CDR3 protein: CASSLEGGGAYEQYF; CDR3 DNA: TGTGCCAGCAGCTTGGAAGGCGGGGGCGCATACGAGCAGTACTTC
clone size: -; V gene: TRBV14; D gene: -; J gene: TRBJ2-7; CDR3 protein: CASSQERAAGYEQYF; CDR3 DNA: TGTGCCAGCAGCCAAGAACGAGCTGCGGGCTACGAGCAGTACTTC
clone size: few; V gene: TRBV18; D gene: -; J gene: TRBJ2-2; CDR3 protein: CASSPRDTGELFF; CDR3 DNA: TGTGCCAGCTCACCCCGCGACACCGGGGAGCTGTTTTTT
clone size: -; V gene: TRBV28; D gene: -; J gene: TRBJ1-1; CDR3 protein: CASIAQGMNTEAFF; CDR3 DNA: TGTGCCAGCATCGCTCAGGGGATGAACACTGAAGCTTTCTTT
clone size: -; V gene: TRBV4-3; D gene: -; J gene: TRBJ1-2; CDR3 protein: CASSLLGQGLAGYTF; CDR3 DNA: TGCGCCAGCAGCCTATTAGGTCAGGGGCTTGCTGGCTACACCTTC
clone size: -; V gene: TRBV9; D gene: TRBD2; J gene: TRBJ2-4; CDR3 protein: CASSRGVGRGEDIQYF; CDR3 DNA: TGTGCCAGCAGCAGAGGGGTAGGTCGGGGGGAGGACATTCAGTACTTC